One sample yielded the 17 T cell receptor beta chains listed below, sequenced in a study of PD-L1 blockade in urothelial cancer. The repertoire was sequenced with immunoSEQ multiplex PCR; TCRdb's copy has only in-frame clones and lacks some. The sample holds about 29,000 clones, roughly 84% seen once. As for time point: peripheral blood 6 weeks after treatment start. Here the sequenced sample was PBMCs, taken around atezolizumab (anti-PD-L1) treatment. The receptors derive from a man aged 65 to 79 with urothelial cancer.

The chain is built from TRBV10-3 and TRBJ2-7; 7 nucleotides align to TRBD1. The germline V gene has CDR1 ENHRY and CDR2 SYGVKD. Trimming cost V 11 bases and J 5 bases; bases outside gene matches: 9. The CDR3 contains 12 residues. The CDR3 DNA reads TGTGCCGCCCGGACAGGTCGCGACGAGCAGTACTTC. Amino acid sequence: CAARTGRDEQYF.

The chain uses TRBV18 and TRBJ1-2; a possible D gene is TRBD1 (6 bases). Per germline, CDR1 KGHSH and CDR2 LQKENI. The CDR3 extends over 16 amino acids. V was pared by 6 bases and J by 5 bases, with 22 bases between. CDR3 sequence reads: CASSDGLTGTYYGYTF. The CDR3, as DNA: TGTGCCAGCTCGGATGGCCTAACCGGGACATATTATGGCTACACCTTC.

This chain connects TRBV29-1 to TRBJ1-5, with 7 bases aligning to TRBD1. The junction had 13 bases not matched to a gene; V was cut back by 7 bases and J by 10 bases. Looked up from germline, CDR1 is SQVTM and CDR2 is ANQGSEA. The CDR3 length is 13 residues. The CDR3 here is CSASQGVDLPQHF. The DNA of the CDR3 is TGCAGCGCCTCCCAGGGGGTTGATCTACCCCAGCATTTT.

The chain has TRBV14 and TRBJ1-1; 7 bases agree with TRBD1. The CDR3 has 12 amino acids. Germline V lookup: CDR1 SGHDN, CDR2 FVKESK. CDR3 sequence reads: CPGTAEHSEAFF. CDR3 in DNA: TGTCCTGGGACAGCCGAACACAGTGAAGCTTTCTTT.

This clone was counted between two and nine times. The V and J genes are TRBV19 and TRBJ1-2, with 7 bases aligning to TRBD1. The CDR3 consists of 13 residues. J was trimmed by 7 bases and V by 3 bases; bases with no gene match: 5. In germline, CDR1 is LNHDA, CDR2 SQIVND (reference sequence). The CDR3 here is CASSMAQGSGYTF. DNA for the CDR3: TGTGCCAGTAGTATGGCACAGGGGTCTGGCTACACCTTC.

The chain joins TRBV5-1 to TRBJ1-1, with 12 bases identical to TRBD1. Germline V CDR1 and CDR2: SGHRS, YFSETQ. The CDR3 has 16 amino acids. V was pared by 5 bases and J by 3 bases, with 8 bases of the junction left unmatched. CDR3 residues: CASSTGTGGAYTEAFF. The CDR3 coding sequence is TGCGCCAGCAGTACCGGGACAGGGGGCGCCTACACTGAAGCTTTCTTT.

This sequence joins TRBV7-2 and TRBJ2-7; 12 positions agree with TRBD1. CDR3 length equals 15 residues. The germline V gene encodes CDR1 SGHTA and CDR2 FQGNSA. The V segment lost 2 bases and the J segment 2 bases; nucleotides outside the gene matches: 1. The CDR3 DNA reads TGTGCCAGCAGCTTAAGGGACAGGGGGCCCTACGAGCAGTACTTC. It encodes CASSLRDRGPYEQYF.

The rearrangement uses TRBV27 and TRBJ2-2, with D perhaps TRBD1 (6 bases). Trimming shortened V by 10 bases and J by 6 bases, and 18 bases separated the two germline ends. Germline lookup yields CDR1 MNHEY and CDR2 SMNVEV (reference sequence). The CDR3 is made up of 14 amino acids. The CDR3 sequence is CATDKYREAGELFF. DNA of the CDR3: TGTGCCACCGACAAGTACAGGGAAGCCGGGGAGCTGTTTTTT.

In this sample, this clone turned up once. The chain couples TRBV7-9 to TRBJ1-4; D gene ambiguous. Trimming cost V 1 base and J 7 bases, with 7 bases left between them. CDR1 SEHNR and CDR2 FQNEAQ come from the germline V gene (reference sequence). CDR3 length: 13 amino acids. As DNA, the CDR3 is TGTGCCAGCAGCTTAGGTCGGGGTGAAAAACTGTTTTTT. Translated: CASSLGRGEKLFF.

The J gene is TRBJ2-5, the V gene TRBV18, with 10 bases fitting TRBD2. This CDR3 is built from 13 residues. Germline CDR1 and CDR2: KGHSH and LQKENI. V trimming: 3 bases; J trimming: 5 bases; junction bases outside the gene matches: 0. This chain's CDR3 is CASSPGLAETQYF. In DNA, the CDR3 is TGTGCCAGCTCACCGGGACTAGCGGAGACCCAGTACTTC.

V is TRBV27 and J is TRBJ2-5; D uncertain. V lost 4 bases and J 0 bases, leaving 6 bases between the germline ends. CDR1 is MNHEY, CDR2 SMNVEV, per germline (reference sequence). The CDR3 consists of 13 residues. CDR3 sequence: CASSYSYQETQYF. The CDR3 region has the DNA TGTGCCAGCAGTTACAGTTACCAAGAGACCCAGTACTTC.

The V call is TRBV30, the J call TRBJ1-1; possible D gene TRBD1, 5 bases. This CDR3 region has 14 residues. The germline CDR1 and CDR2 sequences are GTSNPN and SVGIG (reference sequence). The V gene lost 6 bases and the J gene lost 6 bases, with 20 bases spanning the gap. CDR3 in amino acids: CACPLFTGGAEAFF. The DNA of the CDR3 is TGTGCCTGCCCACTCTTCACCGGAGGGGCTGAAGCTTTCTTT.

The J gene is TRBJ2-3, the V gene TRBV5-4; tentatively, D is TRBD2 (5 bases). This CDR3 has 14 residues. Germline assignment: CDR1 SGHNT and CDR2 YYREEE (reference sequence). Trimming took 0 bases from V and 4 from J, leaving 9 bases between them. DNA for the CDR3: TGTGCCAGCAGCTTGGCCCGGGGTTCAGATACGCAGTATTTT. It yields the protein CASSLARGSDTQYF.

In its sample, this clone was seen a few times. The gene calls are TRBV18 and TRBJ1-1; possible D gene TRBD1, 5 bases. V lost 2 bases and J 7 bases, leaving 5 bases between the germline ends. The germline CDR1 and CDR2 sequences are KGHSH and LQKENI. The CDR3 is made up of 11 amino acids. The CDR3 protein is CASSPDSEAFF. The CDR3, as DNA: TGTGCCAGCTCACCAGACAGTGAAGCTTTCTTT.

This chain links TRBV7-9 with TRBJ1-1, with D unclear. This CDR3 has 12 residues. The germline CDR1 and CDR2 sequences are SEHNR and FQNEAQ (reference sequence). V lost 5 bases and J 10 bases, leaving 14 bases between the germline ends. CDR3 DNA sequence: TGTGCCAGCAGCCCTAAGGACGGGGTAGCTTTCTTT. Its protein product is CASSPKDGVAFF.

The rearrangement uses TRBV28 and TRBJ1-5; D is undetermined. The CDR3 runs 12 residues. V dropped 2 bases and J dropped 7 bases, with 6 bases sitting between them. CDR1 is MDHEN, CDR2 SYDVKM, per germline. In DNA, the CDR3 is TGTGCCAGCAGTTTACGGGGACAGCCCCAGCATTTT. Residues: CASSLRGQPQHF.

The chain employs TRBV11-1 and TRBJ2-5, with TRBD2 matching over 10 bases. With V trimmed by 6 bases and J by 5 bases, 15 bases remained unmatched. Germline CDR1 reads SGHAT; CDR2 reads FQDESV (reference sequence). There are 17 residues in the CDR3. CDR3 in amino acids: CASSFRPQRGGQETQYF. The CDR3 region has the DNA TGTGCCAGCAGTTTTCGACCGCAGCGGGGGGGCCAGGAGACCCAGTACTTC.